Included here is one T cell receptor (beta chain) sequence, with context. Its antigen is currently unknown. This record belongs to a study of cytotoxic CD8 clonotypes in ibrutinib-treated CLL. Study overall: Samples showed on average about 250,000 productive templates and 94,082 productive rearrangements.

Profiled with immunoSEQ multiplex PCR; TCRdb holds only in-frame clones, not every one. The table lists 70,000 to 80,000 clones, around 78% of them singletons. Whole-study findings and limits: Public clonotypes were seen rarely and were contracted or stable on treatment. Clonality went up at the time of ibrutinib response, stayed stable in sustained remission, and later dropped back toward its baseline level at progression.

This CDR3 has 17 amino acids. Between the trimmed V and J ends, which lost 5 bases and 3 bases, there was a span of 20 bases. Germline values: CDR1 SNHLY, CDR2 FYNNEI. This material consisted of PBMCs, taken after 24 months of ibrutinib treatment. The rearrangement links TRBV2 to TRBJ2-1, with a weak D call TRBD1 (6 bases). This TCR derives from a human donor with chronic lymphocytic leukemia. Here the CDR3 DNA reads TGTGCCAGCAGTATCTCTATGGGCAGGGGAATCTACAATGAGCAGTTCTTC. Translation: CASSISMGRGIYNEQFF.